One sample yielded the 6 T cell receptor beta chains listed below, sequenced in a study of blood T cell repertoires in COVID-19 (dated by TCRdb to 2019 to 2021). The library was built by means of the immunoSEQ multiplex PCR assay. TCRdb stores this immuneACCESS table with in-frame sequences only. Part of the clones is absent; in the studies checked, under half of the shortfall reflects unresolved V genes, and no reason is known for the rest. The sample profile shows fewer than 350,000 clones; about nine tenths of them were found once. Of the sample, over 4% is held by the ten largest clones. The sample consisted of PBMCs or T cells enriched from blood (not recorded which). These receptors were obtained from a woman aged 25 to 39 with acute COVID-19.

The chain combines TRBV2 with TRBJ2-5; TRBD2 matches at 14 bases. Per germline, CDR1 SNHLY and CDR2 FYNNEI. Trimming at V came to 6 bases and at J to 5 bases, leaving 5 bases not matched to a gene. The CDR3 covers 15 residues. CDR3 sequence reads: CASSWGLAGEETQYF. Here the CDR3 DNA reads TGTGCCAGCAGCTGGGGACTAGCGGGAGAGGAGACCCAGTACTTC. Together with reference TRBV2 and TRBJ2-5, the CDR3 gives the full variable domain: EPEVTQTPSHQVTQMGQEVILRCVPISNHLYFYWYRQILGQKVEFLVSFYNNEISEKSEIFDDQFSVERPDGSNFTLKIRSTKLEDSAMYFCASSWGLAGEETQYFGPGTRLLVL.

The V call is TRBV4-2, the J call TRBJ2-7, with 9 bases matching TRBD2. The CDR3 totals 16 residues. The V and J ends lost 0 bases and 2 bases, in that order; junction bases with no gene match: 5. Germline CDR1 and CDR2: LGHNA and YNFKEQ. The chain's CDR3 is CASSQDVASGAYEQYF. CDR3 DNA sequence: TGTGCCAGCAGCCAAGATGTGGCTAGCGGGGCCTACGAGCAGTACTTC.

The CDR3 DNA reads as TGTGCCAGCAGCCCACCGGGATTGCCCTATGGCTACACCTTC. Translation gives CASSPPGLPYGYTF. V usage is TRBV3-1 (or the pseudogene TRBV3-2) and J usage is TRBJ1-2; D call uncertain. V lost 4 bases to trimming and J lost 4 bases, with 13 bases between them. CDR3 size: 14 residues. The germline V gene encodes CDR1 LGHDT and CDR2 YNNKEL (reference sequence).

This chain joins TRBV7-9 and TRBJ1-4; a weak D match, TRBD1 (5 bases). CDR3 length: 14 amino acids. CDR1 is SEHNR, CDR2 FQNEAQ, per germline (reference sequence). The V and J ends lost 4 bases and 14 bases respectively, with 20 bases between them. The CDR3 region has the DNA TGTGCCAGCAGCTCCAACCCCCCACAGGAATCGCTGTTTTTT. Its protein is CASSSNPPQESLFF.

The genes are TRBV28 and TRBJ2-5; possibly TRBD2 for D (5 bases). From germline, CDR1 is MDHEN and CDR2 SYDVKM. The CDR3 contains 17 residues. V shed 3 bases and J shed 0 bases, with 17 bases lying between them. This CDR3 reads CASSLFLGRSDQETQYF. The CDR3 nucleotides read TGTGCCAGCAGTTTGTTTTTGGGTCGTAGCGACCAAGAGACCCAGTACTTC.

This rearrangement joins TRBV30 to TRBJ2-2; 9 bases line up with TRBD1. J gave up 8 bases and V 0 bases, and 7 bases lay outside the gene matches. CDR1 is GTSNPN, CDR2 SVGIG, per germline (reference sequence). The CDR3 runs to 15 residues. The CDR3 here is CAWSVGQGYLGELFF. Written as DNA, the CDR3 is TGTGCCTGGAGTGTCGGACAGGGGTATTTGGGGGAGCTGTTTTTT.